In its sample, the clone carrying this T cell receptor beta chain was seen once. Study processing details: Quantification of nucleated cells was approximated via reference gene primer amplification. Sequenced by immunoSEQ multiplex PCR; TCRdb stores in-frame clones only, minus some. D and trimming come from the DNA, and the V and J calls and clone size come from that table. The sample has over 200,000 clones; roughly four fifths are singletons. This specimen comes from a study of blood T cell repertoires in COVID-19. Study background: Whether acute or convalescent, the COVID-19 samples came from the United States, Italy and Spain. From T cells, B-cell-depleted T cells, or PBMCs came the material, which was cDNA or gDNA.

The sample taken for sequencing was peripheral blood. This clonotype was obtained from a man aged 45-65 years with active or convalescent COVID-19.

The CDR3 region has the DNA TGCGCCAGCAGCCTCCCTGGCGGGCAGGTAGGAGGCTACACCTTC. Translation gives CASSLPGGQVGGYTF. The V and J genes are TRBV4-1 and TRBJ1-2; D gene ambiguous. This CDR3 has 15 residues. The V end lost 4 bases, the J end lost 8 bases, and 20 bases lay between the germline ends. Germline assignment: CDR1 MGHRA and CDR2 YSYEKL.